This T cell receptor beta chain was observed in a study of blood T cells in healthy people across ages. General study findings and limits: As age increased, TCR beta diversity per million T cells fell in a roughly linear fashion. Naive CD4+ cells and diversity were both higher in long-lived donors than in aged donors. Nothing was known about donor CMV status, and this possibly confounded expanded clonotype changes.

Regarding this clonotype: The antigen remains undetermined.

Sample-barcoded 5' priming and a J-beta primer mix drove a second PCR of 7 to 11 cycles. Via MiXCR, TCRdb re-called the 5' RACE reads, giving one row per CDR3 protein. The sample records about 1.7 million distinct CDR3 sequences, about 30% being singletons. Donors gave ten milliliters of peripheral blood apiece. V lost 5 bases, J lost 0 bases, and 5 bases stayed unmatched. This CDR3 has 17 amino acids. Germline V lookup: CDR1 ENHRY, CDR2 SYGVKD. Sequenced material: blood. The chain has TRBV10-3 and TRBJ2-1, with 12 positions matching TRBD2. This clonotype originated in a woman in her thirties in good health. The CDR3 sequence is CAISSTSGGSSYNEQFF. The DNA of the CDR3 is TGTGCCATCAGTTCGACTAGCGGGGGTAGCTCCTACAATGAGCAGTTCTTC.